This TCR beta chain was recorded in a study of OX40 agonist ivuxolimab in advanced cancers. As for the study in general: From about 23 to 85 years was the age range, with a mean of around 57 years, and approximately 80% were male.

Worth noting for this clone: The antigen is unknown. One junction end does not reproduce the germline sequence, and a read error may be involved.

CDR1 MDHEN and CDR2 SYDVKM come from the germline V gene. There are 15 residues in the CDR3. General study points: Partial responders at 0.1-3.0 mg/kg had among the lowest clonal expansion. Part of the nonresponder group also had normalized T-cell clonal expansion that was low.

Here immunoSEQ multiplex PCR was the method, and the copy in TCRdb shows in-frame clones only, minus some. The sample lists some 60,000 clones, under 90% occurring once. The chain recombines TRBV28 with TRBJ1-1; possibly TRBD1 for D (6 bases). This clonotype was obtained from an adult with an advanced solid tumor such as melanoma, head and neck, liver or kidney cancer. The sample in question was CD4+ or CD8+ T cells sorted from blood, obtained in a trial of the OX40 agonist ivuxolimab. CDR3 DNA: TGTGCCAGTCACAGTTCCGCAGGGGTGAACTCTGAAGCTTTCTTT. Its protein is CASHSSAGVNSEAFF. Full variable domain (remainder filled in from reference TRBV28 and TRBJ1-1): DVKVTQSSRYLVKRTGEKVFLECVQDMDHENMFWYRQDPGLGLRLIYFSYDVKMKEKGDIPEGYSVSREKKERFSLILESASTNQTSMYLCASHSSAGVNSEAFFGQGTRLTVV.